The TCR beta chain described here comes from a study of control samples from healthy donors and cancer patients. As for this clone: The junction does not match germline at one end; this may be a read error.

Germline V CDR1 and CDR2: MDHEN, SYDVKM. The CDR3 length is 12 residues. TCRdb keeps only in-frame clones here, not all; method: immunoSEQ multiplex PCR. The table records 350,000 to 450,000 clones, 75% to 95% of them present only once. The chain has TRBV28 and TRBJ2-7; D not resolved. The sample was PBMCs. The TCR originated in a man between 40 and 49 years old with head and neck cancer. CDR3 nucleotides: TGTGCCAACAGTTTTGGAAACTACGAGCAGTACTTC. As protein: CANSFGNYEQYF.